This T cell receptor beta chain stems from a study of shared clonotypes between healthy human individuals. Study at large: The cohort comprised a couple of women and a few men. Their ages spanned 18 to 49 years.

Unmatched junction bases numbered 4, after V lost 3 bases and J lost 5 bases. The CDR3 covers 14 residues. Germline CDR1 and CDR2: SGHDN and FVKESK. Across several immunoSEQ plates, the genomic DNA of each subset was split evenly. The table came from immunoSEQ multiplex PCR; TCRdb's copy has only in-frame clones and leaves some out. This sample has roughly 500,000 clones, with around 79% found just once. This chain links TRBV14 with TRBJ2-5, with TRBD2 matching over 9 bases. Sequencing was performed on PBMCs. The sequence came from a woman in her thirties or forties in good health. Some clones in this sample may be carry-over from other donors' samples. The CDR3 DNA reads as TGTGCCAGCAGCCACATAGCGGGAGTTGAGACCCAGTACTTC. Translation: CASSHIAGVETQYF.